This T cell receptor beta chain was observed in a study of Ad26.COV2.S vaccination and SARS-CoV-2 variants. Background on the study: Intramuscularly, Ad26.COV2.S was given either once or twice, 56 days apart.

The method was immunoSEQ multiplex PCR; TCRdb's version includes in-frame clones alone and lacks a portion of them. The sample holds some 340,000 clones, around 85% seen once. Germline V gene sequence: CDR1 KGHSH, CDR2 LQKENI. This CDR3 contains 11 residues. Trimming left V 2 bases short and J 6 bases short, with 4 bases between. Stated treatment: 15 to 20 received Ad26.COV2.S at low or high dose, single or two shots; several received placebo; per-sample allocation not given. The samples date from day 63 after the first vaccine or placebo injection. The shot given was an Ad26 vector that makes Wuhan-strain SARS-CoV-2 spike.

This TCR was recovered from a person between 18 and 60 years old who received the Ad26.COV2.S COVID-19 vaccine or a placebo. The genes are TRBV18 and TRBJ1-2; D unresolved. The starting material was peripheral blood, obtained in a trial of Ad26.COV2.S vaccine versus placebo. The CDR3 loop reads CASSPGDGYTF. The CDR3 nucleotides read TGTGCCAGCTCACCAGGGGATGGCTACACCTTC.